The clone carrying this T cell receptor (beta chain) was seen at least ten times. No antigen is known for it. The entry originates in a study of CD8 T cells in ankylosing spondylitis. Broader study findings: A motif in TCR beta, a set of roughly eight highly homologous variants, appeared characteristic of ankylosing spondylitis blood. Researchers report that disease-linked clones proved CD8+ and relatively rare in peripheral blood. Significant enrichment of disease-linked clones was reported in matched ankylosing spondylitis synovial fluid.

The authors made TCR beta libraries by quantitative 5'-RACE with molecular barcodes. TCRdb re-called the 5' RACE reads through MiXCR, storing one row per CDR3 protein. The sample records over 700,000 distinct CDR3 sequences, roughly 19% being singletons. The sequence derives from a male donor with ankylosing spondylitis. Sequencing used blood, either unsorted or a sorted T cell fraction (not recorded which).

CDR3 in DNA: TGTGCCAGCAGCTTACCCTCCTACAATGAGCAGTTCTTC. Its translation: CASSLPSYNEQFF. V is TRBV7-8 and J is TRBJ2-1; D unclear. The CDR3 length is 13 residues. Germline CDR1 and CDR2: SGHVS and FQNEAQ. V was pared by 2 bases and J by 0 bases, with 2 bases between.